These 15 T cell receptor beta chains came from one sample sequenced in a study of T cell responses to AZD1222 COVID-19 vaccine. Profiled with immunoSEQ multiplex PCR; TCRdb holds only in-frame clones, not every one. The table records around 53,000 clones, about 85% of them present only once. Specimen: peripheral blood, collected on day 0 of MenACWY control vaccination. The origin of the receptors is an adult in good health.

In this sample, this clone turned up once. The V gene is TRBV2, the J gene TRBJ1-3; D might be TRBD1 (5 bases). In germline, CDR1 is SNHLY, CDR2 FYNNEI. The ends were cut back, 5 bases at V and 4 bases at J, with 21 bases in the middle. There are 17 residues in the CDR3. This chain's CDR3 is CASSLQSGAVLGNTIYF. The CDR3 nucleotides are TGTGCCAGCAGTTTACAAAGCGGGGCAGTCCTCGGAAACACCATATATTTT.

The chain couples TRBV19 to TRBJ2-3, with no clear D. V dropped 6 bases and J dropped 4 bases, with 2 bases sitting between them. The CDR3 has 10 residues. Germline loops: CDR1 LNHDA, CDR2 SQIVND (reference sequence). CDR3 amino acids: CASRADTQYF. The CDR3 bases are TGTGCCAGTAGAGCAGATACGCAGTATTTT.

V is TRBV7-3 and J is TRBJ2-2; D perhaps matches TRBD2 (6 bases). From germline, CDR1 is SGHTA and CDR2 FQGTGA. Trimming took off 2 bases at V and 6 bases at J, with 16 bases between the two ends. This CDR3 spans 16 amino acids. CDR3 region: CASSLGTGGIAGELFF. The DNA for the CDR3 is TGTGCCAGCAGCTTAGGGACTGGGGGGATCGCCGGGGAGCTGTTTTTT.

V gene TRBV5-4 combines with J gene TRBJ1-4; 7 bases fit TRBD1. V lost 2 bases to trimming and J lost 3 bases; unmatched junction nucleotides: 4. Germline CDR1 reads SGHNT; CDR2 reads YYREEE (reference sequence). The CDR3 spans 15 residues. CDR3 region: CASSLGGTANEKLFF. CDR3 sequence (DNA): TGTGCCAGCAGCTTAGGGGGCACGGCTAATGAAAAACTGTTTTTT.

The chain has TRBV7-2 and TRBJ1-1; 11 nucleotides agree with TRBD1. Unmatched junction bases numbered 16, after V lost 4 bases and J lost 3 bases. The CDR3 has 19 amino acids. Germline CDR1 and CDR2: SGHTA and FQGNSA. The CDR3 is CASSSLPPGTGGVDTEAFF. Here the CDR3 DNA reads TGTGCCAGCAGCTCCCTCCCTCCCGGGACAGGGGGGGTGGACACTGAAGCTTTCTTT.

This clone was observed once. This chain links TRBV5-4 with TRBJ1-1, with 9 bases lining up with TRBD1. This CDR3 spans 17 amino acids. From germline, CDR1 is SGHNT and CDR2 YYREEE (reference sequence). V lost 0 bases, J lost 0 bases, and 6 bases stayed unmatched. The CDR3 loop reads CASSLVGQGPLNTEAFF. DNA of the CDR3: TGTGCCAGCAGCTTGGTCGGACAGGGGCCTCTGAACACTGAAGCTTTCTTT.

The chain joins TRBV6-5 to TRBJ2-5; TRBD1 matches at 11 bases. This CDR3 spans 15 amino acids. From germline, CDR1 is MNHEY and CDR2 SVGAGI. V lost 7 bases, J lost 4 bases, and 8 bases stayed unmatched. The CDR3 here is CASTQDRGRGETQYF. The CDR3 coding sequence is TGTGCCAGCACTCAGGACAGGGGGCGAGGAGAGACCCAGTACTTC.

This clone was seen only a few times. V usage is TRBV5-1 and J usage is TRBJ2-7; no reliable D call. From germline, CDR1 is SGHRS and CDR2 YFSETQ. The CDR3 covers 13 residues. The V and J ends lost 0 bases and 7 bases respectively, with 11 bases between them. The CDR3 reads CASSLDSQWEQYF. The CDR3 DNA reads TGCGCCAGCAGCTTGGACAGCCAGTGGGAGCAGTACTTC.

The chain couples TRBV27 to TRBJ1-3; a possible D gene is TRBD1 (5 bases). Germline V lookup: CDR1 MNHEY, CDR2 SMNVEV (reference sequence). Between the trimmed V and J ends, which lost 5 bases and 0 bases, there was a span of 17 bases. CDR3 length: 17 amino acids. The CDR3 sequence: CASSGGTGGLSGNTIYF. DNA of the CDR3: TGTGCCAGCAGTGGGGGGACGGGCGGCCTCTCTGGAAACACCATATATTTT.

The rearrangement links TRBV6-2 or TRBV6-3 to TRBJ2-7; D gene uncertain. This CDR3 contains 13 residues. Trimming took off 6 bases at V and 10 bases at J, with 19 bases between the two ends. Germline V CDR1 and CDR2: MNHEY, SVGEGT. This chain's CDR3 is CASSASASTKQYF. Written as DNA, the CDR3 is TGTGCCAGCAGCGCCTCAGCCTCTACGAAACAGTACTTC.

CDR3 DNA: TGTGCCAGCAGTCCAGGGGGGGTCCTTAGCAATCAGCCCCAGCATTTT. Translation gives CASSPGGVLSNQPQHF. This chain joins TRBV28 and TRBJ1-5, with 7 bases matching TRBD1. The CDR3 is 16 amino acids. V was clipped by 5 bases and J by 0 bases; unmatched bases: 7. CDR1 is MDHEN, CDR2 SYDVKM, per germline.

This rearrangement joins TRBV15 to TRBJ1-5; no reliable D call. Germline values: CDR1 LNHNV, CDR2 YYDKDF (reference sequence). The CDR3 consists of 15 residues. Trimming pared 1 base from V and 4 bases from J, leaving 11 bases between. CDR3 coding DNA: TGTGCCACCAGCAGAGTAGGGCAGACAAATCAGCCCCAGCATTTT. Amino acid sequence: CATSRVGQTNQPQHF.

This chain connects TRBV2 to TRBJ2-1; 8 positions agree with TRBD2. This CDR3 comprises 13 residues. V was clipped by 1 base and J by 15 bases; unmatched bases: 8. Per germline, CDR1 SNHLY and CDR2 FYNNEI. CDR3 bases: TGTGCCAGCAGTGAAGAGGGTAGCGGGACTCTGTTCTTC. It yields the protein CASSEEGSGTLFF.

V and J are TRBV7-8 and TRBJ2-1, with TRBD1 matching over 10 bases. V shed 5 bases and J 7 bases; nucleotides not matched to a gene: 5. The CDR3 loop spans 14 amino acids. The V gene's germline CDR1 is SGHVS and CDR2 FQNEAQ. The CDR3 region is CASSEGQGENEQFF. The CDR3 DNA is TGTGCCAGCAGCGAAGGACAGGGGGAGAATGAGCAGTTCTTC. Filled out from reference TRBV7-8 and TRBJ2-1, the complete variable domain reads GAGVSQSPRYKVAKRGQDVALRCDPISGHVSLFWYQQALGQGPEFLTYFQNEAQLDKSGLPSDRFFAERPEGSVSTLKIQRTQQEDSAVYLCASSEGQGENEQFFGPGTRLTVL.

J is TRBJ1-2 and V is TRBV7-8, with unresolved D. Trimming removed 7 bases from V and 5 bases from J, with 14 bases in between. The germline V gene has CDR1 SGHVS and CDR2 FQNEAQ. The CDR3 length is 13 residues. CDR3 amino acids: CASNSIGPYGYTF. CDR3 DNA sequence: TGTGCCAGCAACTCTATTGGCCCTTATGGCTACACCTTC.